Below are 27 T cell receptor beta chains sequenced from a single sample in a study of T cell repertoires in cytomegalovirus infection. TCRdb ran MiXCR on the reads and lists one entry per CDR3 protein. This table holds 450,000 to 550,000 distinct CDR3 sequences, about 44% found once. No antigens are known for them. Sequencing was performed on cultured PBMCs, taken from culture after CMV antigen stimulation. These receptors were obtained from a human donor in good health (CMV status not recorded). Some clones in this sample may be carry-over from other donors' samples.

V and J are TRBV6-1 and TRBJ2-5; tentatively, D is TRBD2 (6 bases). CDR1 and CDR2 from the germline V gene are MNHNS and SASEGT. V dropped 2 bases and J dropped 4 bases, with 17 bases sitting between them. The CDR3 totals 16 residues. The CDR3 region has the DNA TGTGCCAGCAGTGAAACCTATTGGGGGAGGCGAGAGACCCAGTACTTC. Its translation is CASSETYWGRRETQYF.

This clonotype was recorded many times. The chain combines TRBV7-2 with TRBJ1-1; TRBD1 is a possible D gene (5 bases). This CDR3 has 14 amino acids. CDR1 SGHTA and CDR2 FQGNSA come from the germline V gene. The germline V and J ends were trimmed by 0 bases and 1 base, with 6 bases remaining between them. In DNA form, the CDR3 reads TGTGCCAGCAGCTTAGCAAGGGGGAACACTGAAGCTTTCTTT. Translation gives CASSLARGNTEAFF.

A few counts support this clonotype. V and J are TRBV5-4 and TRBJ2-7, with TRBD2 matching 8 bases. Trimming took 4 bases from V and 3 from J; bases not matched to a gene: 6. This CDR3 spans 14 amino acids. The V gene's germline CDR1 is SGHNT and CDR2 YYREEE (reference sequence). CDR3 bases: TGTGCCAGCAGCGCCTCTCTAGCGGGCTACGAGCAGTACTTC. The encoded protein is CASSASLAGYEQYF. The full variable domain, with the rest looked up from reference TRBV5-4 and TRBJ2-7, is ETGVTQSPTHLIKTRGQQVTLRCSSQSGHNTVSWYQQALGQGPQFIFQYYREEENGRGNFPPRFSGLQFPNYSSELNVNALELDDSALYLCASSASLAGYEQYFGPGTRLTVT.

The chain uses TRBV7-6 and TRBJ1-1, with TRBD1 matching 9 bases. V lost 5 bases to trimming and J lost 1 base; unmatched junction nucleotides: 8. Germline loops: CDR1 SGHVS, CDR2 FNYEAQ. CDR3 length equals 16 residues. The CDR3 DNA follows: TGTGCCAGCAGCCTATCGCCGGGACAGGGGAACACTGAAGCTTTCTTT. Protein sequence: CASSLSPGQGNTEAFF.

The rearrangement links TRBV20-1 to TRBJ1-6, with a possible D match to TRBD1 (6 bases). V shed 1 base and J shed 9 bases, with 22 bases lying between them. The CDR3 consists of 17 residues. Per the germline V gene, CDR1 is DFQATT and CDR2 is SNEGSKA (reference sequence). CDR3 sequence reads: CSARVGGGIPLPSPLHF. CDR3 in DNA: TGCAGTGCTAGAGTTGGGGGGGGCATCCCTCTGCCTTCACCCCTCCACTTT.

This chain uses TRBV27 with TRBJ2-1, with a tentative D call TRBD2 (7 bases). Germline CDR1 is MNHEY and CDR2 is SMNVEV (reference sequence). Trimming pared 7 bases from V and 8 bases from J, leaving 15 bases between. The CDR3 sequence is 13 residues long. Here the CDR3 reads CASIGLGGYEQFF. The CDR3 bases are TGTGCCAGCATCGGACTAGGGGGGTATGAGCAGTTCTTC.

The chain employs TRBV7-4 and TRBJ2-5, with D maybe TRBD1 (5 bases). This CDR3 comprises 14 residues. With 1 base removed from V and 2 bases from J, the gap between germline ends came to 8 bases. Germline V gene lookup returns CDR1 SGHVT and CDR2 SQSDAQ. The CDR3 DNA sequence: TGTGCCAGCAGCTTAGGGCGGACACAAGAGACCCAGTACTTC. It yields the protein CASSLGRTQETQYF.

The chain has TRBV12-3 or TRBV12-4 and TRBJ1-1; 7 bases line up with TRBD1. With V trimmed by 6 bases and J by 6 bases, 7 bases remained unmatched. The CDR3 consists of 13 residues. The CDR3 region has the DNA TGTGCCAGCAGCGCCGGGACAGTTCCTGAAGCTTTCTTT. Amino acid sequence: CASSAGTVPEAFF.

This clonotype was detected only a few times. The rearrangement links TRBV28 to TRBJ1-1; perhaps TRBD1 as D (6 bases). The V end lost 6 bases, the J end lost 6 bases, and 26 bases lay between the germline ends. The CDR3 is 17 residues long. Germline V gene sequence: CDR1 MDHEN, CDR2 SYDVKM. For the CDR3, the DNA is TGTGCCAGCAGACCCCCAGGCGCCCCAGGGGCGGGGGCTGAAGCTTTCTTT. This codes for CASRPPGAPGAGAEAFF.

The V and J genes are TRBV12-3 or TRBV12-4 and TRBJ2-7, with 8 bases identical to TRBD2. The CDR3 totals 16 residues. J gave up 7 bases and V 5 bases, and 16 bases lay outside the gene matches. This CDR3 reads CASSLGASGYQYEQYF. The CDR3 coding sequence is TGTGCCAGCAGTCTGGGGGCTAGCGGGTACCAGTATGAGCAGTACTTC.

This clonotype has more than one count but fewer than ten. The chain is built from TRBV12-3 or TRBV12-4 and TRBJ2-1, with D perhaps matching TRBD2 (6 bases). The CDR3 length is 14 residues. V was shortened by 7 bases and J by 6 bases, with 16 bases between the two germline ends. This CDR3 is CASTRDSFPNEQFF. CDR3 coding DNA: TGTGCCAGCACCCGGGACTCCTTCCCCAATGAGCAGTTCTTC.

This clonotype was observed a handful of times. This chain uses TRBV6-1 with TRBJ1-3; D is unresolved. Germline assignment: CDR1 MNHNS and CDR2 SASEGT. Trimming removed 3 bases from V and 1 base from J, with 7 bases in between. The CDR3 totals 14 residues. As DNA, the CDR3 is TGTGCCAGCAGTGAGGGAGCTTCTGGAAACACCATATATTTT. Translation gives CASSEGASGNTIYF.

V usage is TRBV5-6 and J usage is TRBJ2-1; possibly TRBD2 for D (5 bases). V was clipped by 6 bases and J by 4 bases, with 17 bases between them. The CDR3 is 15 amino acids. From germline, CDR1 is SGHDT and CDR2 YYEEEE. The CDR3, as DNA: TGTGCCAGCACCCGCGGGCGCTTCTCATACAATGAGCAGTTCTTC. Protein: CASTRGRFSYNEQFF.

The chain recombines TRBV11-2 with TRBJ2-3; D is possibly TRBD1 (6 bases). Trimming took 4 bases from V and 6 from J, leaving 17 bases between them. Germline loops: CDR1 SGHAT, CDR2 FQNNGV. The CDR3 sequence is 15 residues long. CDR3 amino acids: CASSSRGHTLDTQYF. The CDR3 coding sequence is TGTGCCAGCAGCTCCCGGGGACATACCCTGGATACGCAGTATTTT.

Here the CDR3 DNA reads TGCGCCAGCAGCCAAGTGACCTGGGGGCGCAGCACAGATACGCAGTATTTT. Residues: CASSQVTWGRSTDTQYF. V and J are TRBV4-1 and TRBJ2-3, with D perhaps matching TRBD1 (6 bases). Germline V gene sequence: CDR1 MGHRA, CDR2 YSYEKL. This CDR3 has 17 residues. V lost 1 base and J 0 bases, leaving 14 bases between the germline ends.

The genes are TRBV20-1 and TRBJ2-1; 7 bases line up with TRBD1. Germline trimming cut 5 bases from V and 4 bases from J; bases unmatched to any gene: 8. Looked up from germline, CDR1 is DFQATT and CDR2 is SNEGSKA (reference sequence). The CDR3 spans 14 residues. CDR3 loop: CSAYRQGVYNEQFF. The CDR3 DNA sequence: TGCAGTGCTTATCGACAGGGCGTTTACAATGAGCAGTTCTTC.

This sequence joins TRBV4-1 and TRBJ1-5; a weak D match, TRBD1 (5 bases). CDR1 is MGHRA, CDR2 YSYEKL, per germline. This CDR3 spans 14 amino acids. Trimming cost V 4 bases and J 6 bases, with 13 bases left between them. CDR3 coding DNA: TGCGCCAGCAGCCCGACCGGGGGGACTCAGCCCCAGCATTTT. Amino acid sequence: CASSPTGGTQPQHF.

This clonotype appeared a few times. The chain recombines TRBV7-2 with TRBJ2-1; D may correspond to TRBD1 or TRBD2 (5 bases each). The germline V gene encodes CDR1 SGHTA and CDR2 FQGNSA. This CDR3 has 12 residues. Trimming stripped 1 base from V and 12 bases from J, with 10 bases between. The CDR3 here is CASSLERGAQFF. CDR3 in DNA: TGTGCCAGCAGCTTAGAGCGAGGGGCGCAGTTCTTC.

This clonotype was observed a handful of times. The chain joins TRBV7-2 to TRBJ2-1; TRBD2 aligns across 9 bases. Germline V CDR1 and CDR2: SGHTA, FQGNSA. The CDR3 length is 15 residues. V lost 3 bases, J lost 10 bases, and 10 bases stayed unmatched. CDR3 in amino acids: CASSFNSGGAKEQFF. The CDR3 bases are TGTGCCAGCAGCTTTAATAGCGGGGGTGCCAAGGAGCAGTTCTTC.

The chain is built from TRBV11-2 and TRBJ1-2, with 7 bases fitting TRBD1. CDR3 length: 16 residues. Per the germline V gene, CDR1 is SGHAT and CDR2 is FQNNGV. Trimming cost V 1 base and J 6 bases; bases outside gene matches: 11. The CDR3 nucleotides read TGTGCCAGCAGCTTAGTTACGACAGGGTGGAGCAATGGCTACACCTTC. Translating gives CASSLVTTGWSNGYTF.

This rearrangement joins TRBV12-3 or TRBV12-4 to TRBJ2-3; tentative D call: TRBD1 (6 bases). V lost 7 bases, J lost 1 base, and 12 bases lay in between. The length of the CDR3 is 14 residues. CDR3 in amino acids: CASTSQGGTDTQYF. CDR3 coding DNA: TGTGCCAGCACCTCACAGGGAGGCACAGATACGCAGTATTTT.

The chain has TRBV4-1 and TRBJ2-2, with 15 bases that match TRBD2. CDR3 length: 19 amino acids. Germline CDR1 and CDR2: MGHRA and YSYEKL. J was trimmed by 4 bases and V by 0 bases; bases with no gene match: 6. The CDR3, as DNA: TGCGCCAGCAGCCAAGACCTAGGACTAGCGGGAGGGATCACCGGGGAGCTGTTTTTT. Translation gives CASSQDLGLAGGITGELFF.

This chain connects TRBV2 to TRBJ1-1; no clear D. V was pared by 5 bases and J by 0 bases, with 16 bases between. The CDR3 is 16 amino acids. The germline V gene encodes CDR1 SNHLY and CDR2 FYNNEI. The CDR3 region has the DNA TGTGCCAGCAGTCAGGACGGATTTATCATGAACACTGAAGCTTTCTTT. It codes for CASSQDGFIMNTEAFF.

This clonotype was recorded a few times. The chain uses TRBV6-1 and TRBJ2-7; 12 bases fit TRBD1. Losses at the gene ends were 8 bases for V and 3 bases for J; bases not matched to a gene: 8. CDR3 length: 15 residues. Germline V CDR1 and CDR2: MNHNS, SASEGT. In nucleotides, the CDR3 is TGTGCCAGCTGGGACAGGGGGCGTCTAAGCTACGAGCAGTACTTC. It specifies CASWDRGRLSYEQYF.

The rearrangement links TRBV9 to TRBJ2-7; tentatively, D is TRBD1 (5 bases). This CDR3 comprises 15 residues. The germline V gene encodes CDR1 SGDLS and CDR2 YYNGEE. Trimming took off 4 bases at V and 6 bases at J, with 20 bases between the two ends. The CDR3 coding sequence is TGTGCCAGCAGCCCTAACAGGAACCCCTCACCCGAGCAGTACTTC. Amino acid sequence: CASSPNRNPSPEQYF.

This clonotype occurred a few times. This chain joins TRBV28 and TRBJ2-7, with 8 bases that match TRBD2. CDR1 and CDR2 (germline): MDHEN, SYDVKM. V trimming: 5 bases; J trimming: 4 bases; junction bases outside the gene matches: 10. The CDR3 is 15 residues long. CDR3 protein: CASSTLPSGLYEQYF. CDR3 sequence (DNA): TGTGCCAGCAGTACCCTTCCTAGCGGGCTTTACGAGCAGTACTTC.

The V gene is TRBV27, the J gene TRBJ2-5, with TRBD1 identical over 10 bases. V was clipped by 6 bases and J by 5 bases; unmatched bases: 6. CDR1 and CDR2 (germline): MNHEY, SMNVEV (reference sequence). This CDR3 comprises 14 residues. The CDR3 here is CASSGTGEGETQYF. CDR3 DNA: TGTGCCAGCAGCGGGACAGGGGAAGGGGAGACCCAGTACTTC.